Listed below are T cell receptor beta chains from one sample, sequenced in a study of blood T cell repertoires in COVID-19. Method: immunoSEQ multiplex PCR; TCRdb's copy keeps in-frame clones and lacks some. The sample contains around 400,000 clones, 89% of which appear only once. The sample comprised peripheral blood. The receptors originated from a man in his forties with acute or convalescent COVID-19. The CDR3 runs from the conserved cysteine through the conserved F or W. D genes are given only for firm matches. Size values are once, few and many counts, or a class for expanded clones, and some rows have none.

-,TRBJ2-3,TRBV29-1,TRBD1,TGCAGCGTTCAGGGGACAGTAGCCCGGGCTACAGATACGCAGTATTTT,CSVQGTVARATDTQYF
-,TRBJ1-1,TRBV18,-,TGTGCCAGCTCCCAAGAAAATGCGGACACTGAAGCTTTCTTT,CASSQENADTEAFF
-,TRBJ2-5,TRBV5-8,TRBD2,TGTGCCAGCAGCCGAGGACTAGCGGCAGTTTCGGAGACCCAGTACTTC,CASSRGLAAVSETQYF
-,TRBJ1-1,TRBV5-1,TRBD1,TGCGCCAGCAGCGTTGACAGGGCACGCCCGAACACTGAAGCTTTCTTT,CASSVDRARPNTEAFF
-,TRBJ2-2,TRBV4-2,-,TGTGCCAGCAGCCGCCCGTGGGGAGCAGAGAGGCGGGAGCTGTTTTTT,CASSRPWGAERRELFF
-,TRBJ1-4,TRBV9,-,TGTGCCAGCAGCGTAGAGGGCTCGGGGAAAAAACTGTTTTTT,CASSVEGSGKKLFF
-,TRBJ1-5,TRBV6-5,TRBD1,TGTGCCAGCAGCAGGAGGACAGGAGTCAATCAGCCCCAGCATTTT,CASSRRTGVNQPQHF
-,TRBJ1-2,TRBV6-5,-,TGTGCCAGCAGGTCCGACACTTTCTATGGCTACACCTTC,CASRSDTFYGYTF
-,TRBJ2-2,TRBV19,TRBD2,TGTGCCAGTAGTTTTCGGGGGGACACCGGGGAGCTGTTTTTT,CASSFRGDTGELFF
-,TRBJ1-2,TRBV5-1,TRBD1,TGCGCCAGCAGCTGGACGACAGGGGACTATGGCTACACCTTC,CASSWTTGDYGYTF
-,TRBJ2-3,TRBV28,-,TGTGCCAGCAGTTCCCACAGGGACCCCACAGATACGCAGTATTTT,CASSSHRDPTDTQYF
-,TRBJ2-1,TRBV19,-,TGTGCCAGTAGTATCGGGGGCAATGAGCAGTTCTTC,CASSIGGNEQFF
-,TRBJ1-1,TRBV6-4,TRBD1,TGTGCCAGCAGTGAAAGGACAGGAAAGAACACTGAAGCTTTCTTT,CASSERTGKNTEAFF
-,TRBJ1-1,TRBV2,TRBD1,TGTGCCAGCACATGGGGGACAGGGCACCTTGAAGCTTTCTTT,CASTWGTGHLEAFF
-,TRBJ2-3,TRBV5-4,TRBD2,TGTGCCAGCAGCCACATCCTTTTCTGGGACTACACAGATACGCAGTATTTT,CASSHILFWDYTDTQYF
few,TRBJ2-7,TRBV28,-,TGTGCCAGCCCCCACGTCCCGAACAGAGTTGCTCCCTACGAGCAGTACTTC,CASPHVPNRVAPYEQYF
-,TRBJ2-3,TRBV7-9,-,TGTGCCAGCAACCCCGGGGTCGGCACAGATACGCAGTATTTT,CASNPGVGTDTQYF
once,TRBJ1-5,TRBV11-2,-,TGTGCCAGCAGCTTAGTGGGCCGACGGGGGAGCAATCAGCCCCAGCATTTT,CASSLVGRRGSNQPQHF
-,TRBJ1-5,TRBV30,-,TGTGCCTGGAGTGGTGGGGGGATTCAGCCCCAGCATTTT,CAWSGGGIQPQHF
-,TRBJ2-5,TRBV4-2,-,TGTGCCAGCAGCCAAGATCTGAGGGGGTTAGAAGAGACCCAGTACTTC,CASSQDLRGLEETQYF
-,TRBJ2-1,TRBV4-2,TRBD2,TGTGCCAGCAGCCCCGGGGGGGTCGTCGATGAGCAGTTCTTC,CASSPGGVVDEQFF
-,TRBJ1-2,TRBV7-3,-,TGTGCCAGCAGCTTAACGGGCGGGAATGGCTACACCTTC,CASSLTGGNGYTF
-,TRBJ2-7,TRBV7-2,TRBD2,TGTGCCAGCACCCTGGGGAGGGAAGAGCGGGAGCAGTACTTC,CASTLGREEREQYF
-,TRBJ2-7,TRBV24-1,-,TGTGCCACCAGTGATTCAGGGACTTTGCCCTACGAGCAGTACTTC,CATSDSGTLPYEQYF
once,TRBJ2-6,TRBV10-3,TRBD1,TGTGCCATCAGTATATCCGGGACAGGGTTTTCTGGGGCCAACGTCCTGACTTTC,CAISISGTGFSGANVLTF
-,TRBJ1-2,TRBV23-1,-,TGCGCCAGCAGTCAACGAAAGACAGCCCCGAATGGCTACACCTTC,CASSQRKTAPNGYTF
-,TRBJ1-6,TRBV14,-,TGTGCCAGCAGCCCAGTCGGGGGGGTTAATTCACCCCTCCACTTT,CASSPVGGVNSPLHF
-,TRBJ1-5,TRBV24-1,-,TGTGCCACCAGTGATCTCCGGCCGGTTTTGGGGCGCCCCACTAGCAATCAGCCCCAGCATTTT,CATSDLRPVLGRPTSNQPQHF
-,TRBJ1-1,TRBV19,TRBD1,TGTGCCAGTAGTGCCCGGACAGGGGTTTTGTATACTGAAGCTTTCTTT,CASSARTGVLYTEAFF
-,TRBJ2-7,TRBV4-1,-,TGCGCCAGCAGCCAAGATCATAGAAGCCCGGGGGAACCCTACGAGCAGTACTTC,CASSQDHRSPGEPYEQYF
once,TRBJ1-6,TRBV9,TRBD1,TGTGCCAGCAGCGTAGAAAACAGGGGGAATTCACCCCTCCACTTT,CASSVENRGNSPLHF
-,TRBJ2-7,TRBV5-5,-,TGTGCCAGCAGCTTGGGAGGGGGATCCACCTACGAGCAGTACTTC,CASSLGGGSTYEQYF
-,TRBJ1-5,TRBV19,-,TGTGCCAGTAACGGTTATAGCAATCAGCCCCAGCATTTT,CASNGYSNQPQHF